Listed below are T cell receptor beta chains from one sample, sequenced in a study of blood T cells in healthy people across ages. Each CDR3 protein gets one entry after TCRdb re-called the 5' RACE reads with MiXCR. The data hold 850,000 to 1,000,000 distinct CDR3 sequences, with about 44% observed a single time. Sequencing was performed on blood. These receptors were collected from a man aged 25-45 years in good health. CDR3s include the opening cysteine and the closing phenylalanine or tryptophan. The D gene is left open where the match is weak. Some rows mark clone size as missing; the rest say once, few, many or name a class of expanded clone.

J: TRBJ2-5; D: TRBD1; length: 15; V: TRBV20-1; size: few; DNA: TGCAGTGCTAGAGTCGGGACAGGGGTTGTTGAGACCCAGTACTTC; CDR3: CSARVGTGVVETQYF
J: TRBJ2-3; D: TRBD1; length: 14; V: TRBV5-1; size: few; DNA: TGCGCCAGCAGCCTCAGGGGGATCGCAGATACGCAGTATTTT; CDR3: CASSLRGIADTQYF
J: TRBJ2-3; D: NA; length: 16; V: TRBV6-1; size: many; DNA: TGTGCCAGCAGTGATCTGGGAGCGAGGGGTGTGGATACGCAGTATTTT; CDR3: CASSDLGARGVDTQYF
J: TRBJ2-1; D: NA; length: 15; V: TRBV20-1; size: NA; DNA: TGCAGTGCTAGAGAACGCGGGGCGACCTACAATGAGCAGTTCTTC; CDR3: CSARERGATYNEQFF
J: TRBJ1-1; D: NA; length: 13; V: TRBV7-9; size: NA; DNA: TGTGCCAGCGGAGCACAACTGAACACTGAAGCTTTCTTT; CDR3: CASGAQLNTEAFF
J: TRBJ2-1; D: TRBD1; length: 16; V: TRBV28; size: NA; DNA: TGTGCCAGCAGTGACAACAGGGGGCCTTATTACAATGAGCAGTTCTTC; CDR3: CASSDNRGPYYNEQFF
J: TRBJ2-1; D: NA; length: 13; V: TRBV20-1; size: NA; DNA: TGCAGTCCACTCCGGGACGGGTACAATGAGCAGTTCTTC; CDR3: CSPLRDGYNEQFF
J: TRBJ2-4; D: NA; length: 14; V: TRBV12-3/TRBV12-4; size: NA; DNA: TGTGCCAGCAGTCTAGTTAGTACCGGTCGGGAGCAGTACTTC; CDR3: CASSLVSTGREQYF
J: TRBJ2-7; D: NA; length: 14; V: TRBV20-1; size: once; DNA: TGCAGTGATACGAGGAGGGCAGGGACAAACGAGCAGTACTTC; CDR3: CSDTRRAGTNEQYF
J: TRBJ2-7; D: NA; length: 14; V: TRBV12-3/TRBV12-4; size: NA; DNA: TGTGCCAGCAGTTTTAGCCAGAATAGGGGCGGGCAGTACTTC; CDR3: CASSFSQNRGGQYF
J: TRBJ2-5; D: NA; length: 16; V: TRBV20-1; size: few; DNA: TGCAGTGCTAGAGATGGGGGGCTGAGATTCCAAGAGACCCAGTACTTC; CDR3: CSARDGGLRFQETQYF
J: TRBJ1-5; D: TRBD1; length: 14; V: TRBV6-2/TRBV6-3; size: few; DNA: TGTGCCACCCTTCGGGACAGTAGCAATCAGCCCCAGCATTTT; CDR3: CATLRDSSNQPQHF
J: TRBJ2-3; D: TRBD2; length: 16; V: TRBV27; size: few; DNA: TGTGCCAGCAGTTTAGGGGCGGGAGAGGGCACAGATACGCAGTATTTT; CDR3: CASSLGAGEGTDTQYF
J: TRBJ1-5; D: TRBD1; length: 14; V: TRBV2; size: NA; DNA: TGTGCCAGCAGAAGACAGGGTGGAGGTCAGCCCCAGCATTTT; CDR3: CASRRQGGGQPQHF
J: TRBJ2-1; D: TRBD2; length: 14; V: TRBV10-3; size: many; DNA: TGTGCCATCCGTTGGACTAGCGGGGGGAATGAGCAGTTCTTC; CDR3: CAIRWTSGGNEQFF
J: TRBJ2-5; D: TRBD2; length: 16; V: TRBV15; size: NA; DNA: TGTGCCACCATCCCGTTTGGCGGGGGAAACCAAGAGACCCAGTACTTC; CDR3: CATIPFGGGNQETQYF
J: TRBJ2-5; D: NA; length: 12; V: TRBV20-1; size: many; DNA: TGCAGTGCTAGCCAACAAGGAGAGACCCAGTACTTC; CDR3: CSASQQGETQYF
J: TRBJ2-3; D: NA; length: 14; V: TRBV7-2; size: NA; DNA: TGTGCCAGCAGCTATACAAGGGGGGCAGATACGCAGTATTTT; CDR3: CASSYTRGADTQYF
J: TRBJ1-4; D: TRBD1; length: 16; V: TRBV7-2; size: once; DNA: TGTGCCAGCAGCCAGGCAGGGGGACGTTATAATGAAAAACTGTTTTTT; CDR3: CASSQAGGRYNEKLFF